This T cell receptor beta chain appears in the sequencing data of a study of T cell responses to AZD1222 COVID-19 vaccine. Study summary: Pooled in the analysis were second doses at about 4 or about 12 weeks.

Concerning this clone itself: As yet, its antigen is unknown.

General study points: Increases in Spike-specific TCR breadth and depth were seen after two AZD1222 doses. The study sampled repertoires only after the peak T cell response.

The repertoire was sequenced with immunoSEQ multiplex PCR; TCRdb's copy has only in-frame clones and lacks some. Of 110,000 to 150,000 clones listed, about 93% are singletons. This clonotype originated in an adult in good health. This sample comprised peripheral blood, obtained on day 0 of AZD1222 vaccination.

CDR3 loop: CASSPVTPYEQYF. CDR3 DNA sequence: TGTGCCAGCTCACCGGTGACTCCCTACGAGCAGTACTTC. The V and J genes are TRBV18 and TRBJ2-7; D is undetermined. The V and J ends lost 3 bases and 2 bases respectively, with 8 bases between them. Germline lookup yields CDR1 KGHSH and CDR2 LQKENI. CDR3 length: 13 residues.